These 19 T cell receptor beta chains share one sample of origin, sequenced in a study of T-cell reconstitution after alpha-beta-depleted transplantation in children. Unique molecular identifiers were used in preparing the TCRbeta library. TCRdb processed the PCR reads anew with MiXCR; each CDR3 protein has one entry. This table holds some 840,000 distinct CDR3 sequences, under 20% found once. Source: PBMCs, mostly from graft donor cells, taken 360 days after TCRalphabeta/CD19-depleted stem cell transplant. The receptors originated from a male patient younger than 18 who had a stem cell transplant for acute lymphoblastic leukemia, so the T cells may come from the graft donor.

The chain links TRBV5-5 to TRBJ2-3; the D is unclear. Trimming shortened V by 2 bases and J by 2 bases, and 18 bases separated the two germline ends. The germline V gene encodes CDR1 SGHKS and CDR2 YYEKEE (reference sequence). This CDR3 has 17 amino acids. The chain's CDR3 is CASSFPVSARYTDTQYF. For the CDR3, the DNA is TGTGCCAGCAGCTTTCCTGTCAGCGCTCGATACACAGATACGCAGTATTTT.

The chain carries TRBV5-1 and TRBJ2-1; TRBD2 matches 7 bases. V lost 2 bases and J lost 8; bases outside the gene matches: 4. The length of the CDR3 is 13 residues. Germline CDR1 reads SGHRS; CDR2 reads YFSETQ. The CDR3 sequence is CASSFAGADEQFF. The CDR3 DNA sequence: TGCGCCAGCAGCTTCGCGGGAGCCGATGAGCAGTTCTTC.

The chain couples TRBV5-1 to TRBJ1-5; possibly TRBD1 for D (5 bases). CDR1 SGHRS and CDR2 YFSETQ come from the germline V gene. The ends were cut back, 4 bases at V and 6 bases at J, with 17 bases in the middle. The CDR3 totals 15 residues. CDR3: CASSPGLGDGQPQHF. CDR3 DNA sequence: TGCGCCAGCAGCCCGGGGCTCGGGGATGGTCAGCCCCAGCATTTT.

The chain uses TRBV5-1 and TRBJ2-5; 8 bases are a match to TRBD2. Germline CDR1 reads SGHRS; CDR2 reads YFSETQ. The trim removed 7 bases at V and 5 bases at J, leaving 22 bases unmatched. This CDR3 is built from 18 residues. DNA for the CDR3: TGCGCCAGCTCTCAGATAGGAGTAGCGGGAAAGAGATGGGAGACCCAGTACTTC. This encodes CASSQIGVAGKRWETQYF. Looking up the rest from reference TRBV5-1 and TRBJ2-5 gives the full variable domain: KAGVTQTPRYLIKTRGQQVTLSCSPISGHRSVSWYQQTPGQGLQFLFEYFSETQRNKGNFPGRFSGRQFSNSRSEMNVSTLELGDSALYLCASSQIGVAGKRWETQYFGPGTRLLVL.

This clonotype was counted a few times. V usage is TRBV29-1 and J usage is TRBJ2-4; tentative D call: TRBD1 (5 bases). From germline, CDR1 is SQVTM and CDR2 ANQGSEA. Trimming took off 4 bases at V and 0 bases at J, with 16 bases between the two ends. CDR3 size: 16 residues. CDR3 region: CSVGNGQGLAKNIQYF. CDR3 coding DNA: TGCAGCGTTGGGAATGGGCAGGGTTTAGCCAAAAACATTCAGTACTTC.

CDR3 residues: CASRDLLNLMNTEAFF. CDR3 in DNA: TGTGCCAGCAGGGATCTATTAAATCTCATGAACACTGAAGCTTTCTTT. V and J are TRBV27 and TRBJ1-1; no definite D call. V lost 6 bases, J lost 0 bases, and 17 bases lay in between. Germline CDR1 and CDR2: MNHEY and SMNVEV (reference sequence). The CDR3 runs to 16 residues.

This clonotype was counted a few times. The chain couples TRBV7-9 to TRBJ2-1; D possibly corresponds to TRBD1 (6 bases). The V and J ends lost 6 bases and 7 bases respectively, with 10 bases between them. The V gene's germline CDR1 is SEHNR and CDR2 FQNEAQ (reference sequence). This CDR3 has 12 amino acids. CDR3 sequence reads: CASRATGNEQFF. DNA of the CDR3: TGTGCCAGCAGAGCCACAGGGAATGAGCAGTTCTTC.

The V gene is TRBV11-2, the J gene TRBJ2-2; 8 bases are a match to TRBD2. V was clipped by 5 bases and J by 1 base; unmatched bases: 6. CDR1 and CDR2 (germline): SGHAT, FQNNGV. The CDR3 spans 16 residues. The CDR3 region is CASSPTSGVNTGELFF. DNA for the CDR3: TGTGCCAGCAGCCCCACTAGCGGAGTGAACACCGGGGAGCTGTTTTTT.

This sequence joins TRBV19 and TRBJ2-1; 7 positions match TRBD2. The CDR3 has 19 residues. The V and J ends lost 1 base and 0 bases, in that order; junction bases with no gene match: 12. The germline V gene encodes CDR1 LNHDA and CDR2 SQIVND (reference sequence). In nucleotides, the CDR3 is TGTGCCAGTAGTATAGCCTTATGGGCTAGCGGAAACTCCTACAATGAGCAGTTCTTC. It encodes CASSIALWASGNSYNEQFF. Combining the CDR3 with reference TRBV19 and TRBJ2-1 gives the whole variable domain DGGITQSPKYLFRKEGQNVTLSCEQNLNHDAMYWYRQDPGQGLRLIYYSQIVNDFQKGDIAEGYSVSREKKESFPLTVTSAQKNPTAFYLCASSIALWASGNSYNEQFFGPGTRLTVL.

This clonotype has more than one count but fewer than ten. This CDR3 reads CASAIGGTEAFF. The CDR3 DNA is TGTGCCAGCGCGATAGGGGGGACTGAAGCTTTCTTT. The chain has TRBV2 and TRBJ1-1, with a possible D match to TRBD1 (6 bases). This CDR3 has 12 amino acids. Trimming left V 8 bases short and J 5 bases short, with 12 bases between. Germline CDR1 reads SNHLY; CDR2 reads FYNNEI.

The chain combines TRBV27 with TRBJ2-4; 7 nucleotides line up with TRBD2. Germline V CDR1 and CDR2: MNHEY, SMNVEV (reference sequence). The V and J ends lost 5 bases and 8 bases, in that order; junction bases with no gene match: 15. The CDR3 loop spans 16 amino acids. In DNA form, the CDR3 reads TGTGCCAGCAGTCCAAACAGACTAGCACCGTACTACATTCAGTACTTC. It codes for CASSPNRLAPYYIQYF.

V gene TRBV6-5 combines with J gene TRBJ1-5, with a weak D call TRBD1 (5 bases). Per the germline V gene, CDR1 is MNHEY and CDR2 is SVGAGI. Trimming removed 1 base from V and 7 bases from J, with 14 bases in between. The CDR3 consists of 15 residues. For the CDR3, the DNA is TGTGCCAGCAGTTACTTGGGGGTGGGAGGCCAGCCCCAGCATTTT. It is translated as CASSYLGVGGQPQHF.

A few counts support this clonotype. J is TRBJ2-5 and V is TRBV5-1; D not certain. This CDR3 region has 13 residues. Per the germline V gene, CDR1 is SGHRS and CDR2 is YFSETQ. Trimming left V 0 bases short and J 5 bases short, with 8 bases between. The CDR3 here is CASSLEAPETQYF. CDR3 in DNA: TGCGCCAGCAGCTTGGAAGCCCCGGAGACCCAGTACTTC.

At least ten counts were recorded for this clonotype. This rearrangement joins TRBV20-1 to TRBJ2-7; D ambiguous. CDR1 and CDR2 (germline): DFQATT, SNEGSKA (reference sequence). Trimming left V 6 bases short and J 4 bases short, with 13 bases between. CDR3 length: 12 amino acids. The CDR3 nucleotides are TGCAGTGCCCAGCCAGACGGGTACGAGCAGTACTTC. This gives the protein CSAQPDGYEQYF.

The chain is built from TRBV27 and TRBJ2-5; 8 positions agree with TRBD1. Germline-derived CDR1 and CDR2 are MNHEY and SMNVEV (reference sequence). The J segment lost 2 bases and the V segment lost 6 bases, leaving 11 bases of the junction unmatched. This CDR3 is built from 16 residues. Here the CDR3 DNA reads TGTGCCAGCAGCCACGCATTCGGGACAGGACAAGAGACCCAGTACTTC. This sequence encodes CASSHAFGTGQETQYF.

This sequence joins TRBV27 and TRBJ2-3; 9 bases are shared with TRBD2. After removal of 2 bases from V and 2 bases from J, the junction contained 2 bases not matched to a gene. The CDR3 sequence is 15 residues long. Germline loops: CDR1 MNHEY, CDR2 SMNVEV (reference sequence). DNA of the CDR3: TGTGCCAGCAGTTTAATAGCGGGAGTCACAGATACGCAGTATTTT. Translation gives CASSLIAGVTDTQYF.

This clonotype was seen a handful of times. The gene calls are TRBV12-3 or TRBV12-4 and TRBJ1-4; unclear D gene. CDR3 length: 14 residues. V gave up 1 base and J gave up 5 bases, with 8 bases separating them. DNA of the CDR3: TGTGCCAGCAGTTTAGGCCTTGAGAATGAAAAACTGTTTTTT. The encoded protein is CASSLGLENEKLFF.

This clonotype was seen only a few times. The rearrangement joins TRBV18 to TRBJ1-3; tentatively, D is TRBD1 (5 bases). The V gene lost 3 bases and the J gene lost 6 bases, with 18 bases spanning the gap. The CDR3 consists of 16 residues. CDR1 and CDR2 from the germline V gene are KGHSH and LQKENI. As DNA, the CDR3 is TGTGCCAGCTCACCGGCGGGGACTCTTCCTCAAAACACCATATATTTT. Amino acids: CASSPAGTLPQNTIYF.

This chain uses TRBV7-2 with TRBJ2-1; D is unresolved. Trimming shortened V by 8 bases and J by 0 bases, and 20 bases separated the two germline ends. Germline V gene lookup returns CDR1 SGHTA and CDR2 FQGNSA. CDR3 length: 17 residues. The DNA of the CDR3 is TGTGCCAGCGGGCTGGGGTTCAATTTAGGCTCCTACAATGAGCAGTTCTTC. The encoded protein is CASGLGFNLGSYNEQFF.